Many counts were recorded for the clone carrying this T cell receptor (beta chain). Its antigen remains unidentified. The record originates from a study of early T cells in non-severe SARS-CoV-2 infection. Study-level background: Unsorted whole blood bulk RNA was sequenced, with unpaired chains.

TCRdb fed the 5' RACE reads into MiXCR, producing one record per CDR3 protein. The sample holds roughly 56,000 distinct CDR3 sequences, approximately 12% seen once. Findings of the study overall: The matching step, a VDJdb search, favored anti-spike CD8 responses and missed private and CD4 specificities.

V lost 5 bases, J lost 3 bases, and 21 bases lay in between. Germline V gene sequence: CDR1 SGHAT, CDR2 FQNNGV. This CDR3 is 17 amino acids long. V gene TRBV11-2 combines with J gene TRBJ2-3; D gene unclear. Specimen: whole blood. The clonotype originates from an adult who was a healthcare worker with PCR-confirmed SARS-CoV-2 infection or an uninfected control (not recorded which). CDR3 in DNA: TGTGCCAGCAGCACCGAGGTGGGCCTTGGGGAAACAGATACGCAGTATTTT. Translation: CASSTEVGLGETDTQYF.